This TCR beta chain was recovered during a study of brain T cells in children with intractable seizures. Comment on this clone: As yet, its antigen is unknown.

Between the trimmed V and J ends, which lost 6 bases and 1 base, there was a span of 12 bases. The CDR3 has 15 amino acids. Study-level results: Pre-surgery blood may have been undersampled, hiding some clones. Top 50 brain clonotypes included both public and private clones. Only CDR3 sequence similarity suggested viral specificity, without known HCMV serostatus.

Only cases whose brain tissue showed the highest T cell transcript signatures were sequenced. Pre-surgery treatment included at least one anti-epileptic drug. Measured with immunoSEQ multiplex PCR; TCRdb has only the in-frame clones, and not every one. The top ten hold roughly 18% of the sample, which has roughly 8,700 clones, less than 80% seen once. This chain uses TRBV6-7 with TRBJ1-4, with D possibly TRBD1 on 5 matching bases. TRBV6-7 is an ORF for which the function is uncertain. The source material was resected brain tissue, sampled at surgery. This TCR was sampled from a girl aged 2-10 years with tuberous sclerosis and intractable seizures. The CDR3 reads CASSPRGQTNEKLFF. The CDR3 DNA reads TGTGCCAGCAGCCCCCGGGGCCAAACTAATGAAAAACTGTTTTTT.